The clone carrying this TCR beta chain showed up just a few times. What it binds is not known. This entry belongs to a study of CD8 T cells in ankylosing spondylitis. Study-level results: According to the report, clones linked to the disease were significantly enriched in matched synovial fluid samples taken from ankylosing spondylitis patients.

The CDR3 contains 12 residues. V was shortened by 4 bases and J by 5 bases, with 9 bases between the two germline ends. Germline values: CDR1 SEHNR, CDR2 FQNEAQ (reference sequence). TCRdb recomputed calls from the 5' RACE reads with MiXCR, one row per CDR3 protein. The sample holds around 150,000 distinct CDR3 sequences, around 17% seen once. J is TRBJ2-7 and V is TRBV7-9; weak D call: TRBD2 (6 bases). Sequencing was carried out using blood, either unsorted or a sorted T cell fraction (not recorded which). This receptor was taken from a male donor with ankylosing spondylitis or in good health (not recorded which). Here the CDR3 DNA reads TGTGCCAGCAGCTCCGGGAGCGACGAGCAGTACTTC. Translated, it gives CASSSGSDEQYF.